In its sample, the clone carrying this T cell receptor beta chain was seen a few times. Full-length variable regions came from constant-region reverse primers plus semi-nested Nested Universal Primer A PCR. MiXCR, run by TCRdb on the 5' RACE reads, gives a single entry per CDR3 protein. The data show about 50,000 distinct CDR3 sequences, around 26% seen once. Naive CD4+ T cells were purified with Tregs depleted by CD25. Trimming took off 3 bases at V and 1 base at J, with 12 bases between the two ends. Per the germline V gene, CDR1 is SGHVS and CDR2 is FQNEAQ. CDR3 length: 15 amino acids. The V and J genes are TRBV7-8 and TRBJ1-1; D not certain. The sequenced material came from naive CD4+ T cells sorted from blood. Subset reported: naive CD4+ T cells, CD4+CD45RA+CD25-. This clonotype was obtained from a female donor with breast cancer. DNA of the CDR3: TGTGCCAGCAGCTTCCTGGACGGGAAGAACACTGAAGCTTTCTTT. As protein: CASSFLDGKNTEAFF.